This T cell receptor (beta chain) was captured in a study of shared clonotypes between healthy human individuals (dated by TCRdb to the early 2020s). With regard to the full study: A few men and a couple of women, aged 18 to 49 years, made up the cohort. To estimate repertoire size and how much clonotypes are shared between individuals, the study performed deep sequencing of blood TCR repertoires from a few healthy adults. Different laboratories and diverse techniques were used to prepare libraries and sequence TCR repertoires, to increase sequencing depth and limit assay-specific biases. Each donor's leukapheresis produced roughly between roughly 0.9 and 8.9 billion PBMCs.

Healthy HIV-negative adults with no recently reported acute infections or vaccinations were included as donors. Only Caucasian adults living in Nashville, Tennessee, USA were represented among the donors. In the unsorted samples, some 94 million PBMCs were counted, and genomic DNA was extracted using the QIAamp DNA Blood Mini kit. After blood collection by leukapheresis, PBMCs were isolated using Ficoll-Histopaque density gradient centrifugation and then cryopreserved in the vapor phase of liquid nitrogen. For this clone: Its cognate antigen has yet to be identified. No base-level quality is on record; no much larger clone is a single base apart.

General conclusions and limits of the study: Because the study included only a small number of donors, the genetic and exposure-history diversity represented was limited. Sampling was restricted to blood, and TCR repertoires in tissue are likely to differ from TCR repertoires in blood. Pairwise subsampling led to the expectation that sequencing depth would affect the degree of clonotype sharing among donors.

Using the deep immunoSEQ assay, TCR CDR3 regions were amplified from genomic DNA by multiplex PCR. Extracted genomic DNA from each cell subset was spread evenly across all wells of several immunoSEQ 96-well plates, with each plate serving as a replicate. For unsorted PBMC, approximately 290 ng of genomic DNA, equivalent to around 30,000 T cell genomes, went into each replicate PCR. Unsorted PBMC genomic DNA was sequenced across ten immunoSEQ deep assay plates. Purified libraries were measured with a Qubit 3.0 fluorometer, size-checked on a Bioanalyzer 2100, and measured again with the KAPA Library Quantification kit. Every immunoSEQ 96-well plate was sequenced on a separate single-read 150-cycle Illumina NextSeq 550 flow cell. In the source study's methods: Because only junctional sequences without quality scores were contained in the immunoSEQ output, filtering matching that applied to full-length reads could not be performed. To assign V/J genes and CDR3, sequences were annotated using PyIR, a Python wrapper for IgBLAST v1.9, with IMGT germline references. Reads were filtered out if the reads had weak V/J assignments (E-value above 1e-6), no CDR3, stop codons, out-of-frame junctions, or ambiguous translated residues. V3J clonotypes were defined as sequences sharing the same inferred V gene, J gene, and CDR3 amino acid sequence. Percentage overlap between repertoires was calculated by dividing the number of shared unique clonotypes by the size of the smaller repertoire. Repertoire richness was assessed with RTK rarefaction, the Chao1 estimator, and Recon v2.1 estimates of unobserved clonotypes. The immuneACCESS repertoire file appears here via TCRdb, limited to in-frame rearrangements. These files lack a portion of the clones; in checked studies, under half of the deficit traces to unresolved V genes, and the cause of the others is not known. That table furnishes V, J and clone size, whereas the DNA furnished D and trimming. In this sample the table shows about 490,000 clones, roughly four fifths of which occur a single time. Around 13% of the sample rests with the top ten.

The germline V gene provides CDR1 SNHLY and CDR2 FYNNEI. The germline V and J ends show losses of 3 bases and 4 bases respectively, and no gene match explains 4 bases of the junction. The CDR3 starts with the cysteine, ends with the phenylalanine, and has 16 residues. Only the CDR3 DNA is retained, 48 bases long and in frame from the first base. This TCR was recovered from a woman aged 40-49 years in good health. Some clones in this sample may be carry-over from other donors' samples. The sequencing sample was made of PBMCs. The V gene is TRBV2 and the J gene is TRBJ2-2, and 11 junctional nucleotides match TRBD2. CDR3 sequence: CASSDISGRGTGELFF. The DNA sequence is TGTGCCAGCAGTGACATTAGCGGGAGGGGCACCGGGGAGCTGTTTTTT.